These T cell receptor beta chains were read from a single sample in a study of PD-L1 blockade in urothelial cancer. This table comes from immunoSEQ multiplex PCR, and its TCRdb copy is limited to in-frame clones, with some not included. The data contain approximately 86,000 clones, around four fifths of them singletons. Sequencing used PBMCs, obtained around atezolizumab (anti-PD-L1) treatment. The origin of the receptors is a man aged 35 to 55 with urothelial cancer. The CDR3 runs from the conserved cysteine through the conserved F or W. D genes are given only for firm matches. Expanded clones get a size class; other rows say once, few or many, or leave the size out.

J gene | V gene | clone size | D gene | CDR3 DNA | CDR3 protein
TRBJ1-1 | TRBV18 | - | TRBD1 | TGTGCCAGCCGGGGACAGGACACTGAAGCTTTCTTT | CASRGQDTEAFF
TRBJ1-1 | TRBV11-2 | - | - | TGTGCCAGCAGCCAAAACATTGGAGCTTTCTTT | CASSQNIGAFF
TRBJ2-5 | TRBV7-2 | once | - | TGTGCCAGCAGCTCGAGGAGGACAGCCACCGAGACCCAGTACTTC | CASSSRRTATETQYF
TRBJ1-5 | TRBV6-5 | - | TRBD1 | TGTGCCAGCAGGGAGACAGGGAACAATCAGCCCCAGCATTTT | CASRETGNNQPQHF
TRBJ2-1 | TRBV19 | - | TRBD2 | TGTGCCAGTAGTTGGACTAGCGGGAGACCCATCAATGAGCAGTTCTTC | CASSWTSGRPINEQFF
TRBJ2-1 | TRBV7-9 | few | TRBD2 | TGTGCCATGGGGGAGGGCCCCAATGAGCAGTTCTTC | CAMGEGPNEQFF
TRBJ2-7 | TRBV5-4 | - | TRBD1 | TGTGCCAGCAGCCACAGGGGGCAGGGAAACGAGCAGTACTTC | CASSHRGQGNEQYF
TRBJ2-3 | TRBV29-1 | - | TRBD2 | TGCAGCGCTGGGACTAGCGGGTATGCTACGCAGTATTTT | CSAGTSGYATQYF
TRBJ1-3 | TRBV5-4 | - | - | TGTGCCAGCAGCATAAGGGGACACTTCTCTGGAAACACCATATATTTT | CASSIRGHFSGNTIYF
TRBJ1-2 | TRBV28 | - | - | TGTGCCAGCAGTTTTATAACAGGTGGCTACACCTTC | CASSFITGGYTF
TRBJ2-7 | TRBV27 | - | TRBD2 | TGTGCCAGCAGTAAGACTAGCGGGGGACTATACGAGCAGTACTTC | CASSKTSGGLYEQYF
TRBJ1-5 | TRBV2 | - | - | TGTGCCAGCAGTGAAACAGCAGTCAATCAGCCCCAGCATTTT | CASSETAVNQPQHF
TRBJ1-5 | TRBV9 | once | TRBD1 | TGTGCCAGCAGCGGGACAGGGGGCCTTAATCAGCCCCAGCATTTT | CASSGTGGLNQPQHF
TRBJ2-3 | TRBV10-3 | - | TRBD2 | TGTGCCATCAGCCTTAGCGGGAGTGGCACAGATACGCAGTATTTT | CAISLSGSGTDTQYF
TRBJ1-2 | TRBV30 | few | - | TGTGCCTGGAGTGGTAGTTCCTTCAACTATGGCTACACCTTC | CAWSGSSFNYGYTF
TRBJ2-3 | TRBV9 | - | - | TGTGCCAGCAGCGTTGGACAAGGAATTGCTAGCACAGATACGCAGTATTTT | CASSVGQGIASTDTQYF
TRBJ1-5 | TRBV7-8 | - | - | TGTGCCAGCAGCCGCCGACAGGTCAATCAGCCCCAGCATTTT | CASSRRQVNQPQHF
TRBJ2-7 | TRBV10-3 | - | - | TGTGCCATCAGACCTTCCGGGGTCTACGAGCAGTACTTC | CAIRPSGVYEQYF
TRBJ2-1 | TRBV2 | - | TRBD1 | TGTGCCAGCAGCGCCGGACAGGGGGCGGGTAGTGAGCAGTTCTTC | CASSAGQGAGSEQFF
TRBJ1-2 | TRBV30 | - | TRBD1 | TGTGCCCACAGACAGGGGCCCAACTATGGCTACACCTTC | CAHRQGPNYGYTF
TRBJ1-4 | TRBV29-1 | once | - | TGCAGCGCCGAGGTCGGGGGGGTAGGGGAAAAACTGTTTTTT | CSAEVGGVGEKLFF
TRBJ2-6 | TRBV6-4 | - | - | TGTGCCAGCGCGTCCGCCGGTCCGAGGGCCAACGTCCTGACTTTC | CASASAGPRANVLTF
TRBJ2-1 | TRBV29-1 | - | TRBD2 | TGCAGCGTCGGACTAGGGGCTTTTGAGCAGTTCTTC | CSVGLGAFEQFF
TRBJ1-1 | TRBV7-3 | - | TRBD1 | TGTGCCAGCAGCACCGGACAGGGAGGGTTCGCTGAAGCTTTCTTT | CASSTGQGGFAEAFF
TRBJ2-7 | TRBV9 | - | TRBD2 | TGTGCCAGCAGCGTAACCGCGGGAGGCTACGAGCAGTACTTC | CASSVTAGGYEQYF
TRBJ2-4 | TRBV29-1 | - | - | TGCAGCGTTGAAGAGACATCGGTCATTCAGTACTTC | CSVEETSVIQYF